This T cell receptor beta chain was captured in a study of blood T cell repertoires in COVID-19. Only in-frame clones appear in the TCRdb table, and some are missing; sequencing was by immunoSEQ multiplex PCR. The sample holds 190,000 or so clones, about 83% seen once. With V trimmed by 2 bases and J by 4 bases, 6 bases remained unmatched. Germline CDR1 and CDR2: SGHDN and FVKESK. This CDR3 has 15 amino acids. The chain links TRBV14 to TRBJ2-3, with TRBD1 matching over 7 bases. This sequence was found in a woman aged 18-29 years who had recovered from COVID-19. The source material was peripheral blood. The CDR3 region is CASSQHRGNADTQYF. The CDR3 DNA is TGTGCCAGCAGCCAACACAGGGGTAACGCAGATACGCAGTATTTT.